Below are 8 T cell receptor beta chains sequenced from a single sample in a study of T cell changes during pregnancy in multiple sclerosis. Libraries were prepared by immunoSEQ multiplex PCR; TCRdb keeps only in-frame clonotypes and omits some of them. The sample contains around 56,000 clones, around nine tenths of which appear only once. Sequencing used CD4+ T cells from peripheral blood mononuclear cells, obtained in the third trimester of pregnancy. The source is a female donor with multiple sclerosis, enrolled in a pregnancy study.

The V gene is TRBV9, the J gene TRBJ1-6; D unclear. Trimming removed 0 bases from V and 9 bases from J, with 7 bases in between. CDR1 is SGDLS and CDR2 is YYNGEE in the germline V gene. The CDR3 contains 13 residues. The CDR3 reads CASSVGEASPLHF. Written as DNA, the CDR3 is TGTGCCAGCAGCGTAGGCGAAGCTTCACCCCTCCACTTT.

This sequence joins TRBV10-3 and TRBJ2-7; the match to TRBD1 covers 8 bases. V lost 0 bases to trimming and J lost 2 bases; unmatched junction nucleotides: 6. Germline assignment: CDR1 ENHRY and CDR2 SYGVKD. The CDR3 consists of 16 residues. The CDR3: CAISESSGQVTYEQYF. The CDR3 DNA reads as TGTGCCATCAGTGAGTCTTCGGGACAGGTTACCTACGAGCAGTACTTC.

The rearrangement links TRBV7-2 to TRBJ2-1, with 12 nucleotides matching TRBD2. The CDR3 runs to 15 residues. CDR1 and CDR2 from the germline V gene are SGHTA and FQGNSA. V lost 5 bases and J lost 5; bases outside the gene matches: 4. The CDR3 DNA reads as TGTGCCAGCAGCCTCTGGACTAGCGGGGACAATGAGCAGTTCTTC. This encodes CASSLWTSGDNEQFF.

The chain carries TRBV5-5 and TRBJ2-3, with TRBD1 identical over 10 bases. CDR1 and CDR2 from the germline V gene are SGHKS and YYEKEE (reference sequence). J gave up 5 bases and V 0 bases, and 6 bases lay outside the gene matches. This CDR3 spans 16 amino acids. CDR3 region: CASSLGQGARVDTQYF. Written as DNA, the CDR3 is TGTGCCAGCAGCTTGGGACAGGGGGCGCGAGTAGATACGCAGTATTTT.

This chain uses TRBV7-6 with TRBJ1-1; 7 positions agree with TRBD1. V shed 5 bases, J shed 9 bases, and the junction held 9 bases outside the gene matches. This CDR3 spans 13 amino acids. The V gene's germline CDR1 is SGHVS and CDR2 FNYEAQ. The CDR3 here is CASSLDRATQAFF. CDR3 sequence (DNA): TGTGCCAGCAGCCTAGACAGGGCCACCCAAGCTTTCTTT.

This clone was seen just once. The V gene is TRBV5-6, the J gene TRBJ2-4; D is possibly TRBD2 (5 bases). V shed 2 bases and J shed 10 bases, with 10 bases lying between them. This CDR3 spans 12 amino acids. CDR1 is SGHDT and CDR2 is YYEEEE in the germline V gene. The CDR3 reads CASSLEGRIQYF. In nucleotides, the CDR3 is TGTGCCAGCAGCTTAGAGGGTAGGATTCAGTACTTC.

V usage is TRBV12-5 and J usage is TRBJ2-2, with 8 positions matching TRBD2. V lost 0 bases, J lost 0 bases, and 9 bases stayed unmatched. The CDR3 is 19 residues long. Germline assignment: CDR1 LGHNT and CDR2 FRNRAP. Here the CDR3 DNA reads TGTGCTAGTGGTTTGGTGCTCCGGGGGGGGCTCGCGAACACCGGGGAGCTGTTTTTT. Its protein product is CASGLVLRGGLANTGELFF.

This chain joins TRBV6-4 and TRBJ2-1, with 14 bases aligning to TRBD2. Germline assignment: CDR1 MRHNA and CDR2 SNTAGT. The CDR3 spans 17 residues. V shed 6 bases and J 8 bases; nucleotides not matched to a gene: 12. As DNA, the CDR3 is TGTGCCAGCAGCGCCGGGACTAGCGGGAGTTGGGGCGATGAGCAGTTCTTC. Translating it yields CASSAGTSGSWGDEQFF.